This TCR beta chain was sequenced during a study of T cell responses to AZD1222 COVID-19 vaccine. Study-wide results and limits: Reportedly, nearly half of unique spike TCRs recognized epitopes outside B.1.351/B.1.1.7 mutations. Repertoire sampling happened only post peak T cell response. Clonal diversity was possibly underestimated, and white British individuals and females predominated among donors.

Assay used: immunoSEQ multiplex PCR; TCRdb lists only in-frame clones, some missing. The top ten clones hold approximately 4.2% of a sample with some 170,000 clones, 90% of them seen once. This CDR3 region has 16 residues. The ends lost 6 bases at V and 0 bases at J; junction bases unmatched: 9. Germline V gene lookup returns CDR1 SNHLY and CDR2 FYNNEI. For this clone: Antigen unknown.

The receptor was derived from an adult who received the MenACWY meningococcal vaccine as a control. The sample here was peripheral blood, taken 28 days after the second dose of the MenACWY control vaccine. This chain links TRBV2 with TRBJ2-7, with TRBD2 matching over 9 bases. CDR3: CASRTEAGGLSYEQYF. In DNA, the CDR3 is TGTGCCAGCAGGACCGAAGCGGGAGGTCTCTCCTACGAGCAGTACTTC.